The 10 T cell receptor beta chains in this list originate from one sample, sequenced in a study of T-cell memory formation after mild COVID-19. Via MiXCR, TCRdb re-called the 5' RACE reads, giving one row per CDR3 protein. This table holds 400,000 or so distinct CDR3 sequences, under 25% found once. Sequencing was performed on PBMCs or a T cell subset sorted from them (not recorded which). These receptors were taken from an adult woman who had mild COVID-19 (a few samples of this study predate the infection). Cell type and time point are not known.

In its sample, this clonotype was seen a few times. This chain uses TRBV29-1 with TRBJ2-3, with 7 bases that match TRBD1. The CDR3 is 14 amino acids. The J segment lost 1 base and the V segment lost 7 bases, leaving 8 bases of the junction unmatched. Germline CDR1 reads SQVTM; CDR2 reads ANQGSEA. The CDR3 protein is CSAGAGGGTDTQYF. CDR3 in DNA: TGCAGCGCCGGGGCAGGGGGAGGCACAGATACGCAGTATTTT.

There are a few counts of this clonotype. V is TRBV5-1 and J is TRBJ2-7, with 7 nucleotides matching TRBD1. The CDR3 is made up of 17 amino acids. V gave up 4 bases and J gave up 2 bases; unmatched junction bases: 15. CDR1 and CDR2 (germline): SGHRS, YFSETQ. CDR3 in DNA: TGCGCCAGCAGCCTGGGATATAGGGGGACAGAGACCTACGAGCAGTACTTC. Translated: CASSLGYRGTETYEQYF.

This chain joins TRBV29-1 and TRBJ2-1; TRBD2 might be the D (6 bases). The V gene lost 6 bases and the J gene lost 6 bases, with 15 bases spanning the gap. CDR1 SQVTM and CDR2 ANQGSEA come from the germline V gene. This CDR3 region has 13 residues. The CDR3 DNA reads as TGCAGCGTCAACCCTGGGGGGTTCAATGAGCAGTTCTTC. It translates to CSVNPGGFNEQFF.

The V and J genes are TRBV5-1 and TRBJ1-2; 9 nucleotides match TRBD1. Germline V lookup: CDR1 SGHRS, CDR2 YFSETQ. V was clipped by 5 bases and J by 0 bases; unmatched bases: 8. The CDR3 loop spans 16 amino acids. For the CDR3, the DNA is TGCGCCAGCAGAAGGGACAGGGAGAGTGCTAACTATGGCTACACCTTC. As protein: CASRRDRESANYGYTF.

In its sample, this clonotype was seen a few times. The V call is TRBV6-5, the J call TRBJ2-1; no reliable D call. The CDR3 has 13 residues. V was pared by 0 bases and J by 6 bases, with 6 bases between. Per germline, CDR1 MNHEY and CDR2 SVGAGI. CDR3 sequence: CASSYSRSNEQFF. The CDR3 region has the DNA TGTGCCAGCAGTTACTCGAGGAGCAATGAGCAGTTCTTC.

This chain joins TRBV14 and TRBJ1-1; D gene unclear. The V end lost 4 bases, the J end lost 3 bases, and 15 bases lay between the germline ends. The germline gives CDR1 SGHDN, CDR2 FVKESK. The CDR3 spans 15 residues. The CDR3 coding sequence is TGTGCCAGCAGCCCCTGGACTCCCAGCGACACTGAAGCTTTCTTT. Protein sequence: CASSPWTPSDTEAFF.

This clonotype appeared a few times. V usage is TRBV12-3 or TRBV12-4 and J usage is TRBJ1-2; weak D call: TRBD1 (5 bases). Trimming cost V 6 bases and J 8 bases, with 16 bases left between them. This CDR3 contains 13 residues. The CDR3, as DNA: TGTGCCAGCAGCCCTGGGGCCAAGATGGGCTACACCTTC. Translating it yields CASSPGAKMGYTF.

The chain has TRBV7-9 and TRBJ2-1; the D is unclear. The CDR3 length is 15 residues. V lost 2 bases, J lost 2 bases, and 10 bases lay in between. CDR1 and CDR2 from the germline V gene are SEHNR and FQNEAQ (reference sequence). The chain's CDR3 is CASSLSPAPYNEQFF. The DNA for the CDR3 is TGTGCCAGCAGCTTAAGCCCGGCCCCCTACAATGAGCAGTTCTTC.

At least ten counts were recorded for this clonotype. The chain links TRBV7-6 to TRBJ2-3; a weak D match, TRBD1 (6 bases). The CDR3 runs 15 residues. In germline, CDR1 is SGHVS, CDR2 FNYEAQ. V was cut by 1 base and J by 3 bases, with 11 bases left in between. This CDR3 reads CASSLGQGITDTQYF. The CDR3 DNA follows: TGTGCCAGCAGCTTAGGCCAGGGGATAACAGATACGCAGTATTTT.

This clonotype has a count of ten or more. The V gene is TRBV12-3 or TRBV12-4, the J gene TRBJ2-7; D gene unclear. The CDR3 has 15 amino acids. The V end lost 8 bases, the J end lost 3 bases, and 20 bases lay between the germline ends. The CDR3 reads CASVSEADLYYEQYF. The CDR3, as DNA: TGTGCCAGCGTGTCCGAGGCAGACCTCTACTACGAGCAGTACTTC.